This TCR beta chain was sequenced in a study of Graves' ophthalmopathy and Graves' hyperthyroidism. Study at large: By definition, stable hyperthyroidism involved no ophthalmopathy within 18 months of follow-up.

Germline-derived CDR1 and CDR2 are MDHEN and SYDVKM. Deletions cut 5 bases from V and 10 bases from J, with 11 bases between. CDR3 size: 11 residues. This clonotype was seen just once. Beta-chain TCR CDR3 regions were amplified from RNA transcripts. In the first round, RT-PCR was carried out with HTBI primers, and a multiplex PCR formed the second round. TCRdb processed the multiplex PCR reads anew with MiXCR; each CDR3 protein has one entry. The sample records some 1.1 million distinct CDR3 sequences, 35% to 45% being singletons. Sequencing used peripheral blood or thyroid tissue (not recorded which). The rearrangement joins TRBV28 to TRBJ1-2; D is unresolved. The origin of this receptor is an adult man with Graves' hyperthyroidism. The CDR3 nucleotides read TGTGCCAGCAGTATCGGGCCTCCCTACACCTTC. Translated: CASSIGPPYTF.